The TCR beta chain described here comes from a study of blood T cell repertoires in COVID-19. Generated by immunoSEQ multiplex PCR, the TCRdb table keeps only in-frame clones and is missing some. The sample consists of approximately 120,000 clones, 88% of them appearing once. Germline V gives CDR1 LNHDA, CDR2 SQIVND (reference sequence). V lost 5 bases and J 0 bases, leaving 7 bases between the germline ends. CDR3 length: 13 residues. The sequence came from a woman of 80 years or more with acute or convalescent COVID-19. Sequencing was performed on peripheral blood. V is TRBV19 and J is TRBJ2-5; D gene ambiguous. CDR3 amino acids: CASSSLYQETQYF. The CDR3 DNA follows: TGTGCCAGTAGTTCCCTGTACCAAGAGACCCAGTACTTC.